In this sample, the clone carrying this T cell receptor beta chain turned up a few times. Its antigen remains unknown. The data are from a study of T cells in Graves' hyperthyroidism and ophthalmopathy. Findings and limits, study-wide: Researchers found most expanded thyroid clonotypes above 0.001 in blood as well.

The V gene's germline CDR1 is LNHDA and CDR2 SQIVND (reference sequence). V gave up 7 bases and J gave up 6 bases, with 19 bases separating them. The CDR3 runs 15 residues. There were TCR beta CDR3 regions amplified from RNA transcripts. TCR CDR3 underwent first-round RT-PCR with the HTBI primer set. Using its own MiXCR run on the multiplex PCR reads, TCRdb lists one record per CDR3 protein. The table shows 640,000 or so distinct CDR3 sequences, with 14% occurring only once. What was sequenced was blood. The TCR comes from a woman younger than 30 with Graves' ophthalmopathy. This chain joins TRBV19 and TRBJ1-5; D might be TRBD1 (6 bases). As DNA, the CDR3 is TGTGCCAGTATTCCTTCGTTTGGGGGGCTTCAGCCCCAGCATTTT. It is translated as CASIPSFGGLQPQHF.